This is a list of T cell receptor beta chains from one sample in a study of beta chain features in type 1 diabetes. TCRdb keeps only in-frame clones here, not all; method: immunoSEQ multiplex PCR. The table lists hundreds of thousands of clones, 14% to 15% of them singletons. Sequencing input: naive CD4+ T cells from blood. Receptor source: a man between 18 and 35 years old with type 1 diabetes. Both conserved end residues are part of each CDR3. A D gene is named only where the DNA matches it firmly. For some rows the clone size is stated as once, few or many, or as a class when expanded; others skip it.

clone_size d_call j_call v_call cdr3_aa cdr3_nt
NA TRBD2 TRBJ2-1 TRBV2 CASPTGTSRIYEQFF TGTGCCAGTCCGACCGGGACTAGTAGGATCTATGAGCAGTTCTTC
few NA TRBJ2-7 TRBV7-2 CASSLPLWVGANYEQYF TGTGCCAGCAGCTTACCTCTGTGGGTAGGGGCGAATTACGAGCAGTACTTC
few TRBD2 TRBJ2-1 TRBV30 CAWRTAGLRTNEQFF TGTGCCTGGAGGACAGCGGGGTTACGCACCAATGAGCAGTTCTTC
few TRBD1 TRBJ1-1 TRBV9 CASSAQGARTEAFF TGTGCCAGCAGCGCACAGGGGGCGCGCACTGAAGCTTTCTTT
few TRBD2 TRBJ2-7 TRBV30 CAWGGTSGSRGEQYF TGTGCCTGGGGCGGGACTAGCGGGAGTAGGGGCGAGCAGTACTTC
few NA TRBJ1-2 TRBV30 CAWSPGVGGYTF TGTGCCTGGAGTCCAGGGGTGGGTGGCTACACCTTC
NA NA TRBJ2-5 TRBV11-2 CASSLAPQETQYF TGTGCCAGCAGCTTAGCTCCGCAAGAGACCCAGTACTTC
NA TRBD1 TRBJ2-7 TRBV18 CASSPAGTGAYEQYF TGTGCCAGCTCACCAGCCGGGACAGGGGCCTACGAGCAGTACTTC
few TRBD1 TRBJ2-7 TRBV29-1 CSAETGDGSYEQYF TGCAGCGCTGAGACAGGGGATGGTTCCTACGAGCAGTACTTC
NA TRBD1 TRBJ2-7 TRBV6-5 CASTRGQGTYEQYF TGTGCCAGCACCCGCGGACAGGGGACCTACGAGCAGTACTTC
NA NA TRBJ1-1 TRBV30 CAWSVHLRRLLNTEAFF TGTGCCTGGAGTGTACATTTGCGGAGACTTTTGAACACTGAAGCTTTCTTT
NA TRBD2 TRBJ2-5 TRBV28 CASSARLAGQQETQYF TGTGCCAGCAGTGCCAGGCTAGCGGGGCAACAAGAGACCCAGTACTTC
NA NA TRBJ2-5 TRBV28 CASSFFLRETQYF TGTGCCAGCAGTTTTTTCCTACGAGAGACCCAGTACTTC
few TRBD2 TRBJ2-3 TRBV7-2 CASSLAASGGPGTDTQYF TGTGCCAGCAGCTTAGCAGCTAGCGGGGGACCGGGCACAGATACGCAGTATTTT
NA NA TRBJ2-5 TRBV7-9 CASSSTLAWETQYF TGTGCCAGCAGCTCAACCCTAGCCTGGGAGACCCAGTACTTC
few NA TRBJ2-2 TRBV5-1 CASSFQGGPGELFF TGCGCCAGCAGCTTCCAGGGTGGTCCCGGGGAGCTGTTTTTT
NA TRBD1 TRBJ2-5 TRBV7-9 CASRGRPGQGAGETQYF TGTGCCAGCAGAGGAAGACCGGGACAGGGGGCCGGAGAGACCCAGTACTTC
few NA TRBJ2-4 TRBV7-2 CASSLLRGGVDIQYF TGTGCCAGCAGCTTATTAAGAGGAGGGGTGGACATTCAGTACTTC
few NA TRBJ2-3 TRBV18 CASSPLGAGTTDTQYF TGTGCCAGCTCACCCTTGGGGGCAGGAACGACAGATACGCAGTATTTT
few NA TRBJ2-5 TRBV28 CASSFSSVQETQYF TGTGCCAGCAGTTTTTCTAGCGTTCAAGAGACCCAGTACTTC
NA NA TRBJ1-1 TRBV11-2 CASSPAGGQPGDTEAFF TGTGCCAGCAGCCCCGCGGGGGGTCAGCCTGGGGACACTGAAGCTTTCTTT
few NA TRBJ2-6 TRBV19 CASMGGSGANVLTF TGTGCCAGTATGGGGGGATCAGGGGCCAACGTCCTGACTTTC
NA NA TRBJ1-1 TRBV29-1 CSVAGRENTEAFF TGCAGCGTTGCGGGCAGGGAGAACACTGAAGCTTTCTTT
NA NA TRBJ2-5 TRBV25-1 CASSHGGVETQYF TGTGCCAGCAGTCACGGAGGGGTGGAGACCCAGTACTTC
NA NA TRBJ2-3 TRBV12-5 CASGDTASTDTQYF TGTGCTAGTGGTGACACTGCCAGCACAGATACGCAGTATTTT
NA TRBD2 TRBJ2-4 TRBV10-3 CAIRSGGADEKYF TGTGCCATCAGAAGCGGGGGGGCCGATGAAAAGTACTTC
NA TRBD1 TRBJ2-2 TRBV11-2 CASSLEGQGDGELFF TGTGCCAGCAGCTTAGAGGGACAGGGGGACGGGGAGCTGTTTTTT
few NA TRBJ2-1 TRBV28 CASSFRRGAILFFF TGTGCCAGCAGTTTCAGAAGGGGCGCCATCTTGTTCTTCTTC
few TRBD1 TRBJ2-2 TRBV29-1 CSVEDRTGTAGELFF TGCAGCGTTGAAGATAGGACAGGAACGGCCGGGGAGCTGTTTTTT
NA TRBD2 TRBJ2-2 TRBV14 CASSRTSGRDTGELFF TGTGCCAGCAGCCGGACTAGCGGAAGAGACACCGGGGAGCTGTTTTTT
NA NA TRBJ1-1 TRBV20-1 CSTLRNTEAFF TGCAGTACCCTTAGGAACACTGAAGCTTTCTTT
NA NA TRBJ1-1 TRBV6-1 CASSESEQVEAFF TGTGCCAGCAGTGAATCAGAACAGGTTGAAGCTTTCTTT
NA TRBD2 TRBJ2-5 TRBV6-4 CASSAASGRKRETQYF TGTGCCAGCAGTGCGGCTAGCGGGAGAAAACGGGAGACCCAGTACTTC
NA NA TRBJ1-5 TRBV7-9 CASSLDPYQPQHF TGTGCCAGCAGCTTAGATCCGTATCAGCCCCAGCATTTT
NA TRBD2 TRBJ2-1 TRBV5-1 CASSRTSGVNEQFF TGCGCCAGCAGCAGAACTAGCGGGGTAAATGAGCAGTTCTTC
few TRBD2 TRBJ2-5 TRBV29-1 CSVLAVSASGFQETQYF TGCAGCGTCCTGGCGGTTTCTGCTAGCGGGTTCCAAGAGACCCAGTACTTC
NA TRBD1 TRBJ1-5 TRBV7-2 CASSRMTGDNQPQHF TGTGCCAGCAGTAGGATGACAGGGGACAATCAGCCCCAGCATTTT
NA TRBD1 TRBJ2-5 TRBV7-8 CASNTDRVLKETQYF TGTGCCAGCAACACGGACAGGGTATTGAAGGAGACCCAGTACTTC
few TRBD1 TRBJ2-3 TRBV11-2 CASSPRGGQSTDTQYF TGTGCCAGCAGCCCCCGTGGGGGACAGAGCACAGATACGCAGTATTTT
few NA TRBJ1-2 TRBV27 CASRPAGAYGYTF TGTGCCAGCAGACCTGCGGGAGCATATGGCTACACCTTC
NA NA TRBJ1-5 TRBV6-5 CASSRDLYSDQPQHF TGTGCCAGCAGTCGCGACCTCTATAGCGATCAGCCCCAGCATTTT
NA NA TRBJ2-5 TRBV9 CASAGSGWETQYF TGTGCCAGCGCGGGGAGTGGATGGGAGACCCAGTACTTC
NA TRBD1 TRBJ2-1 TRBV5-1 CASSSGQGRFF TGCGCCAGCAGCTCCGGACAGGGTCGGTTCTTC
once NA TRBJ2-5 TRBV4-1 CASSPVGSGTLSGQYF TGCGCCAGCAGCCCCGTCGGGAGCGGGACACTTTCGGGCCAGTACTTC
NA NA TRBJ1-1 TRBV18 CASSPSSGVGTEAFF TGTGCCAGCTCACCTAGCTCCGGGGTAGGCACTGAAGCTTTCTTT